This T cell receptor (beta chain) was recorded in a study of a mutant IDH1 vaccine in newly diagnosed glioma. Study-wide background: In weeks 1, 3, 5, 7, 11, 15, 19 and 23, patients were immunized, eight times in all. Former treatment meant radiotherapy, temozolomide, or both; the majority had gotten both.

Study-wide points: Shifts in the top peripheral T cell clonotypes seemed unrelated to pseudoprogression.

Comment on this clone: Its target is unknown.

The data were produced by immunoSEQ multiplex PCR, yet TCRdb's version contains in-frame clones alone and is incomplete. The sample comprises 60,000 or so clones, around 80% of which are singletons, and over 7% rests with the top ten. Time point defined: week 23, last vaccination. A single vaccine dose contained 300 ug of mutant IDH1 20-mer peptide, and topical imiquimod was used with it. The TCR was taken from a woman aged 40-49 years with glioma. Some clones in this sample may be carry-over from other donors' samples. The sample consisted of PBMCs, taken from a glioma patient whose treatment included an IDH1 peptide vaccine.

CDR3 DNA sequence: TGTGCCAGCAGCGTGACGGAGAATTCACCCCTCCACTTT. Its translation: CASSVTENSPLHF. The chain recombines TRBV6-6 with TRBJ1-6; D unresolved. CDR3 length equals 13 residues. V lost 6 bases and J lost 7, with 10 bases in between. Germline V gives CDR1 MNHNY, CDR2 SVGAGI (reference sequence).